The 5 T cell receptor beta chains in this list originate from one sample, sequenced in a study of T cell responses to AZD1222 COVID-19 vaccine. Generated by immunoSEQ multiplex PCR, the TCRdb table keeps only in-frame clones and is missing some. Of around 160,000 clones in the sample, around 90% were seen once. The sample here was peripheral blood, taken on day 0 of MenACWY control vaccination. The receptors originated from an adult in good health.

This rearrangement joins TRBV27 to TRBJ2-7; D might be TRBD1 (5 bases). The length of the CDR3 is 16 residues. V was pared by 6 bases and J by 5 bases, with 23 bases between. CDR1 and CDR2 (germline): MNHEY, SMNVEV (reference sequence). CDR3 sequence reads: CASSSDPHQGYHEQYF. The CDR3, as DNA: TGTGCCAGCAGCTCAGACCCCCATCAGGGTTACCACGAGCAGTACTTC.

The chain links TRBV5-1 to TRBJ1-5; possibly TRBD1 for D (5 bases). Germline-derived CDR1 and CDR2 are SGHRS and YFSETQ. V dropped 1 base and J dropped 10 bases, with 18 bases sitting between them. CDR3 length equals 15 residues. This chain's CDR3 is CASSLTGTAFEPQHF. The CDR3 region has the DNA TGCGCCAGCAGCTTGACCGGGACGGCCTTTGAACCCCAGCATTTT.

The CDR3: CASSGGQGYNSPLHF. The CDR3 DNA sequence: TGTGCCAGCAGCGGGGGACAGGGGTATAATTCACCCCTCCACTTT. The chain recombines TRBV7-2 with TRBJ1-6; 10 nucleotides line up with TRBD1. The germline V gene has CDR1 SGHTA and CDR2 FQGNSA. The CDR3 runs to 15 residues. With 5 bases clipped from V and 4 bases from J, the junction kept 2 bases outside the gene matches.

The gene calls are TRBV7-2 and TRBJ1-3; TRBD1 agrees at 8 bases. The CDR3 is 13 residues long. V was pared by 5 bases and J by 8 bases, with 5 bases of the junction left unmatched. Germline V gene data show CDR1 as SGHTA and CDR2 as FQGNSA. The CDR3 bases are TGTGCCAGCAGCCTGGACAGGGAGGACACCATATATTTT. Translation gives CASSLDREDTIYF.

This chain joins TRBV10-3 and TRBJ2-3, with 8 bases aligning to TRBD2. The germline gives CDR1 ENHRY, CDR2 SYGVKD. The CDR3 loop spans 14 amino acids. V lost 4 bases to trimming and J lost 2 bases; unmatched junction nucleotides: 2. CDR3 coding DNA: TGTGCCATCAGTGCGACTAGCGTCACAGATACGCAGTATTTT. Its translation is CAISATSVTDTQYF.